One sample yielded the 22 T cell receptor beta chains listed below, sequenced in a study of Tregs in tolerant kidney transplant recipients. Mixed chimerism was transient after nonmyeloablative marrow transplants from related graft donors. Here immunoSEQ multiplex PCR was the method, and the copy in TCRdb shows in-frame clones only, minus some. The sample carries about 100,000 clones, roughly 93% recorded once. This specimen consisted of CD4+ T cells from blood (PBMCs), obtained 12 months after the transplant. The receptor source for this set is a human patient who received a combined kidney and bone marrow transplant. Some T cells may possibly be graft donor cells.

This clone came up a few times. The rearrangement uses TRBV25-1 and TRBJ2-7; D unclear. The V and J ends lost 3 bases and 0 bases respectively, with 12 bases between them. The CDR3 is 15 residues long. Germline V gene lookup returns CDR1 MGHDK and CDR2 SYGVNS. DNA for the CDR3: TGTGCCAGCAGTGACGCAAGTTCGAGCTCCTACGAGCAGTACTTC. Its protein product is CASSDASSSSYEQYF.

The gene calls are TRBV25-1 and TRBJ2-7, with no clear D. V shed 1 base and J shed 1 base, with 11 bases lying between them. The germline V gene encodes CDR1 MGHDK and CDR2 SYGVNS. The CDR3 totals 15 residues. CDR3 nucleotide sequence: TGTGCCAGCAGTGAATCAGGCAGCCCTTCCTACGAGCAGTACTTC. It yields the protein CASSESGSPSYEQYF.

The chain carries TRBV7-8 and TRBJ2-7; 7 bases map to TRBD1. CDR1 and CDR2 from the germline V gene are SGHVS and FQNEAQ. The CDR3 extends over 14 amino acids. V was clipped by 4 bases and J by 4 bases; unmatched bases: 7. The chain's CDR3 is CASSSGTVPYEQYF. The CDR3 nucleotides are TGTGCCAGCAGCTCCGGGACAGTACCGTACGAGCAGTACTTC.

The rearrangement links TRBV10-3 to TRBJ1-2; 7 nucleotides match TRBD1. The junction had 6 bases not matched to a gene; V was cut back by 9 bases and J by 2 bases. The CDR3 extends over 13 amino acids. Germline-derived CDR1 and CDR2 are ENHRY and SYGVKD. CDR3 protein: CAIQGSGNYGYTF. Written as DNA, the CDR3 is TGTGCCATACAGGGGTCCGGAAACTATGGCTACACCTTC.

The gene calls are TRBV2 and TRBJ2-1; TRBD2 matches 11 bases. CDR1 and CDR2 from the germline V gene are SNHLY and FYNNEI. J gave up 15 bases and V 3 bases, and 13 bases lay outside the gene matches. This CDR3 region has 15 residues. The CDR3 here is CASSEELAGGFLTFF. CDR3 bases: TGTGCCAGCAGTGAGGAGCTAGCGGGGGGCTTTTTGACGTTCTTC.

This chain joins TRBV7-9 and TRBJ2-5, with D possibly matching TRBD1 (5 bases). V gave up 8 bases and J gave up 2 bases, with 12 bases separating them. The CDR3 has 13 amino acids. Germline CDR1 SEHNR, CDR2 FQNEAQ (reference sequence). CDR3 coding DNA: TGTGCCAGCCAGAGACAGCCGCAAGAGACCCAGTACTTC. Encoded protein: CASQRQPQETQYF.

This sequence joins TRBV7-3 and TRBJ2-7; no clear D. The germline gives CDR1 SGHTA, CDR2 FQGTGA. The CDR3 has 13 residues. Trimming shortened V by 5 bases and J by 6 bases, and 14 bases separated the two germline ends. This CDR3 is CASSADPSAEQYF. The CDR3 bases are TGTGCCAGCAGCGCTGATCCCAGCGCCGAGCAGTACTTC.

The chain uses TRBV7-8 and TRBJ1-3; no clear D. The CDR3 runs to 16 residues. Between the trimmed V and J ends, which lost 1 base and 3 bases, there was a span of 13 bases. The germline V gene has CDR1 SGHVS and CDR2 FQNEAQ. Written as DNA, the CDR3 is TGTGCCAGCAGCTTAGGCCGGGTATTCTTTGGAAACACCATATATTTT. Encoded protein: CASSLGRVFFGNTIYF.

The chain uses TRBV10-3 and TRBJ1-2, with 7 bases matching TRBD1. With V trimmed by 8 bases and J by 3 bases, 3 bases remained unmatched. Germline V CDR1 and CDR2: ENHRY, SYGVKD. CDR3 size: 12 residues. CDR3 in amino acids: CAIHRGDYGYTF. CDR3 DNA: TGTGCCATCCACAGGGGAGACTATGGCTACACCTTC.

The chain joins TRBV9 to TRBJ2-3, with 7 bases fitting TRBD1. V was clipped by 0 bases and J by 6 bases; unmatched bases: 4. There are 14 residues in the CDR3. Germline assignment: CDR1 SGDLS and CDR2 YYNGEE. DNA of the CDR3: TGTGCCAGCAGCGTAGACAGGGGTACGGATACGCAGTATTTT. This gives the protein CASSVDRGTDTQYF.

The DNA of the CDR3 is TGCAGCGTTGAAGCCCCCCTGCGGGACAGGGGCATGATAACTTTCTTT. It is translated as CSVEAPLRDRGMITFF. This chain links TRBV29-1 with TRBJ1-1, with 10 bases fitting TRBD1. The CDR3 covers 16 residues. V lost 1 base and J lost 12; bases outside the gene matches: 17. Germline V CDR1 and CDR2: SQVTM, ANQGSEA. The entire variable domain, with the rest obtained from reference TRBV29-1 and TRBJ1-1, is as follows: SAVISQKPSRDICQRGTSLTIQCQVDSQVTMMFWYRQQPGQSLTLIATANQGSEATYESGFVIDKFPISRPNLTFSTLTVSNMSPEDSSIYLCSVEAPLRDRGMITFFGQGTRLTVV.

The genes are TRBV4-2 and TRBJ2-5; a possible D gene is TRBD2 (5 bases). With 0 bases removed from V and 4 bases from J, the gap between germline ends came to 12 bases. The CDR3 consists of 15 residues. Germline CDR1 LGHNA, CDR2 YNFKEQ. This chain's CDR3 is CASSQERVGPETQYF. The CDR3 DNA reads TGTGCCAGCAGCCAAGAGCGGGTGGGTCCAGAGACCCAGTACTTC.

The chain joins TRBV19 to TRBJ2-7, with D perhaps TRBD2 (6 bases). CDR1 is LNHDA, CDR2 SQIVND, per germline (reference sequence). The CDR3 spans 14 residues. The germline V and J ends were trimmed by 7 bases and 3 bases, with 16 bases remaining between them. The CDR3 bases are TGTGCCAGTAATACCGCTAGCGCCTTCTACGAGCAGTACTTC. As protein: CASNTASAFYEQYF.

The chain employs TRBV6-5 and TRBJ2-7, with a possible D match to TRBD1 (6 bases). The CDR3 has 13 amino acids. Germline assignment: CDR1 MNHEY and CDR2 SVGAGI. Trimming removed 7 bases at V and 13 bases at J, with 23 bases between. CDR3 bases: TGTGCCAGCAAACCTACAGGGTACAGGCACCCTTACTTC. This sequence encodes CASKPTGYRHPYF.

This chain uses TRBV5-1 with TRBJ2-7, with TRBD1 matching over 10 bases. Germline assignment: CDR1 SGHRS and CDR2 YFSETQ. The CDR3 length is 17 residues. After removal of 0 bases from V and 5 bases from J, the junction contained 11 bases not matched to a gene. Here the CDR3 reads CASSLEPRDRGFNEQYF. For the CDR3, the DNA is TGCGCCAGCAGCTTGGAACCCCGGGACAGGGGCTTCAACGAGCAGTACTTC.

This sequence joins TRBV9 and TRBJ2-7; 10 positions match TRBD2. In germline, CDR1 is SGDLS, CDR2 YYNGEE. The trim removed 0 bases at V and 0 bases at J, leaving 12 bases unmatched. This CDR3 spans 19 amino acids. The CDR3 loop reads CASSVEELAGLTSSYEQYF. In DNA, the CDR3 is TGTGCCAGCAGCGTAGAGGAACTAGCGGGACTAACGAGCTCCTACGAGCAGTACTTC.

The chain has TRBV4-3 and TRBJ2-3; D gene unclear. CDR3 size: 15 residues. The germline V and J ends were trimmed by 3 bases and 2 bases, with 12 bases remaining between them. Per the germline V gene, CDR1 is LGHNA and CDR2 is YSLEER. CDR3 sequence (DNA): TGCGCCAGCAGCCACCAAATCAGTTCCACAGATACGCAGTATTTT. As protein: CASSHQISSTDTQYF.

The chain uses TRBV5-1 and TRBJ2-1; TRBD2 aligns across 10 bases. This CDR3 comprises 15 residues. V lost 3 bases and J lost 2; bases outside the gene matches: 2. Germline CDR1 is SGHRS and CDR2 is YFSETQ. In nucleotides, the CDR3 is TGCGCCAGCAGCTGGGGACTAGCGACCTACAATGAGCAGTTCTTC. Its translation is CASSWGLATYNEQFF.

This clone was counted a single time. V usage is TRBV19 and J usage is TRBJ2-2; no clear D. Germline CDR1 LNHDA, CDR2 SQIVND (reference sequence). There are 18 residues in the CDR3. Trimming left V 3 bases short and J 0 bases short, with 17 bases between. CDR3 in amino acids: CASSISRFARSNTGELFF. The CDR3 coding sequence is TGTGCCAGTAGTATCTCCAGGTTCGCTCGATCGAACACCGGGGAGCTGTTTTTT.

The chain employs TRBV7-2 and TRBJ1-1; maybe TRBD1 (5 bases). Germline CDR1 SGHTA, CDR2 FQGNSA. V shed 6 bases and J shed 7 bases, with 15 bases lying between them. The CDR3 has 13 residues. This CDR3 is CASRQISGREAFF. The CDR3 coding sequence is TGTGCCAGCAGACAGATATCAGGGCGTGAAGCTTTCTTT.

This clone was recorded only once. The genes are TRBV5-1 and TRBJ2-7; tentative D call: TRBD2 (6 bases). V was pared by 0 bases and J by 0 bases, with 7 bases between. The CDR3 has 14 amino acids. CDR1 and CDR2 (germline): SGHRS, YFSETQ. DNA of the CDR3: TGCGCCAGCAGCTTGGGCGGGAACTCCTACGAGCAGTACTTC. Amino acids: CASSLGGNSYEQYF.

The chain couples TRBV9 to TRBJ2-7, with a tentative D call TRBD1 (6 bases). Germline values: CDR1 SGDLS, CDR2 YYNGEE. This CDR3 spans 14 amino acids. The V end was cut by 3 bases, the J end by 7 bases, with 17 bases between. CDR3 protein: CASSEAGAPGEQYF. CDR3 sequence (DNA): TGTGCCAGCAGCGAAGCAGGGGCCCCCGGGGAGCAGTACTTC.